Below are 32 T cell receptor beta chains sequenced from a single sample in a study of T-cell reconstitution after alpha-beta-depleted transplantation in children. Preparing the TCRbeta library involved the use of unique molecular identifiers. TCRdb called the PCR reads again in MiXCR, with one record for every CDR3 protein. The repertoire has over 200,000 distinct CDR3 sequences, approximately 9% of them found once; the top ten carry approximately 5.9%. Specimen: PBMCs from the stem cell graft donor, collected from the stem cell graft. The receptors shown here come from a human donor who donated a stem cell graft to a child with acute lymphoblastic leukemia.

This clonotype has more than one count but fewer than ten. The rearrangement joins TRBV20-1 to TRBJ2-1; a possible D gene is TRBD2 (6 bases). Germline V gene lookup returns CDR1 DFQATT and CDR2 SNEGSKA (reference sequence). V was cut by 2 bases and J by 0 bases, with 14 bases left in between. This CDR3 contains 16 residues. The CDR3 nucleotides read TGCAGTGCTAGAATGTGGGGGGAAGCCTCCTACAATGAGCAGTTCTTC. Its translation is CSARMWGEASYNEQFF.

This clonotype was found many times. The CDR3 DNA follows: TGCGCCAGCAGCTTGGATACGGGGCGTGATACTGAAGCTTTCTTT. Translation: CASSLDTGRDTEAFF. The genes are TRBV5-1 and TRBJ1-1; weak D call: TRBD1 (5 bases). Trimming left V 0 bases short and J 5 bases short, with 14 bases between. The CDR3 runs to 15 residues. Looked up from germline, CDR1 is SGHRS and CDR2 is YFSETQ.

The chain couples TRBV21-1 to TRBJ1-6. TRBV21-1 is annotated as a pseudogene. The CDR3 runs 15 residues. The chain's CDR3 is CASSKEGRKNSPLHF. The CDR3 region has the DNA TGTGCCAGCAGCAAAGAGGGCAGGAAGAATTCACCCCTCCACTTT.

This clonotype was picked up many times. A much larger clone differs by one base, so this may be a read error. The chain employs TRBV7-9 and TRBJ2-5; D call uncertain. Germline V gene sequence: CDR1 SEHNR, CDR2 FQNEAQ (reference sequence). Trimming shortened V by 2 bases and J by 0 bases, and 1 base separated the two germline ends. The length of the CDR3 is 12 residues. This chain's CDR3 is CASSLYQETQYF. Written as DNA, the CDR3 is TGTGCCAGCAGCTTATACCAAGAGACCCAGTACTTC.

In this sample, this clonotype turned up many times. The chain uses TRBV12-3 or TRBV12-4 and TRBJ2-5; TRBD1 matches at 10 bases. Losses at the gene ends were 6 bases for V and 4 bases for J; bases not matched to a gene: 14. The length of the CDR3 is 17 residues. The CDR3 nucleotides read TGTGCCAGCAGCACATTCCGGGACAGGGGAGAGAGAGAGACCCAGTACTTC. Translated, it gives CASSTFRDRGERETQYF.

The CDR3 coding sequence is TGTGCCAGCAGTCCCAGACCAGGGTTCGAGACCCAGTACTTC. Translating gives CASSPRPGFETQYF. This chain connects TRBV27 to TRBJ2-5, with D possibly being TRBD1 (5 bases). CDR1 MNHEY and CDR2 SMNVEV come from the germline V gene (reference sequence). The CDR3 consists of 14 residues. Trimming removed 5 bases from V and 5 bases from J, with 15 bases in between.

This clonotype was seen a few times. The rearrangement links TRBV2 to TRBJ1-1; 7 nucleotides align to TRBD1. Germline assignment: CDR1 SNHLY and CDR2 FYNNEI. After removal of 4 bases from V and 2 bases from J, the junction contained 13 bases not matched to a gene. This CDR3 contains 17 residues. The CDR3 sequence is CASSVPAEGGLNTEAFF. In DNA, the CDR3 is TGTGCCAGCAGTGTCCCGGCCGAAGGGGGCCTTAACACTGAAGCTTTCTTT.

This clonotype was seen repeatedly, ten times or more. The chain combines TRBV7-9 with TRBJ2-1; 7 bases agree with TRBD1. Germline CDR1 is SEHNR and CDR2 is FQNEAQ (reference sequence). The CDR3 covers 14 residues. After removal of 5 bases from V and 7 bases from J, the junction contained 8 bases not matched to a gene. The CDR3 DNA reads TGTGCCAGCAGCAAGACAGGGTTGGGGAATGAGCAGTTCTTC. Residues: CASSKTGLGNEQFF.

The J gene is TRBJ1-2, the V gene TRBV20-1; D unclear. V was pared by 0 bases and J by 6 bases, with 23 bases between. Germline V gene lookup returns CDR1 DFQATT and CDR2 SNEGSKA (reference sequence). This CDR3 contains 17 residues. The CDR3 coding sequence is TGCAGTGCTAGAGATCCTCAGACAAGTTCCATTCGGGATGGCTACACCTTC. Translation gives CSARDPQTSSIRDGYTF.

Written as DNA, the CDR3 is TGCAGTGCTAGTGGGGGACTCAGCACAGATACGCAGTATTTT. Residues: CSASGGLSTDTQYF. This chain links TRBV20-1 with TRBJ2-3, with D possibly TRBD2 on 6 matching bases. Between the trimmed V and J ends, which lost 3 bases and 0 bases, there was a span of 10 bases. Germline values: CDR1 DFQATT, CDR2 SNEGSKA (reference sequence). CDR3 length equals 14 residues.

The chain links TRBV29-1 to TRBJ2-5, with a possible D match to TRBD1 (6 bases). Trimming stripped 4 bases from V and 5 bases from J, with 11 bases between. CDR1 SQVTM and CDR2 ANQGSEA come from the germline V gene. The CDR3 has 12 amino acids. The CDR3 region has the DNA TGCAGCGTTGCGTGGGGGCGGGAGACCCAGTACTTC. This codes for CSVAWGRETQYF.

Many counts were recorded for this clonotype. J is TRBJ1-5 and V is TRBV7-6, with 7 bases lining up with TRBD1. This CDR3 region has 17 residues. In germline, CDR1 is SGHVS, CDR2 FNYEAQ. The J segment lost 11 bases and the V segment lost 1 base, leaving 17 bases of the junction unmatched. The CDR3 DNA follows: TGTGCCAGCAGCTTAGGGAAAGGACAGGTCGGGAGAGGTGCCCAGCATTTT. Its translation is CASSLGKGQVGRGAQHF.

This clonotype was observed a few times. The CDR3 coding sequence is TGCGCCAGCAGCCAAGCTGTTGCGGGGGCGTACAATGAGCAGTTCTTC. It encodes CASSQAVAGAYNEQFF. The chain carries TRBV4-1 and TRBJ2-1; D perhaps matches TRBD2 (7 bases). Per germline, CDR1 MGHRA and CDR2 YSYEKL. The CDR3 sequence is 16 residues long. Trimming took 1 base from V and 4 from J, leaving 14 bases between them.

This clonotype was recorded many times. The V and J genes are TRBV10-1 and TRBJ2-3; 7 bases match TRBD2. Germline V gene lookup returns CDR1 WNHNN and CDR2 SYGVQD (reference sequence). V gave up 4 bases and J gave up 4 bases; unmatched junction bases: 2. The CDR3 is 13 residues long. The CDR3 spells CASSGAGADTQYF. CDR3 nucleotide sequence: TGCGCCAGCAGTGGGGCGGGGGCAGATACGCAGTATTTT.

The chain carries TRBV12-3 or TRBV12-4 and TRBJ2-7; D might be TRBD1 or TRBD2, each matching 5 bases. V lost 6 bases and J lost 3, with 12 bases in between. This CDR3 is 13 amino acids long. The chain's CDR3 is CASSKGRDYEQYF. The CDR3, as DNA: TGTGCCAGCAGCAAGGGACGAGACTACGAGCAGTACTTC.

The chain recombines TRBV20-1 with TRBJ2-1, with 13 bases aligning to TRBD2. There are 17 residues in the CDR3. The ends lost 6 bases at V and 2 bases at J; junction bases unmatched: 10. From germline, CDR1 is DFQATT and CDR2 SNEGSKA (reference sequence). The CDR3 spells CSATPLAGGLPYNEQFF. In DNA, the CDR3 is TGCAGTGCCACCCCACTAGCGGGGGGGCTACCCTACAATGAGCAGTTCTTC.

This clonotype was seen many times. The chain carries TRBV3-1 and TRBJ2-3, with D possibly matching TRBD1 (6 bases). The CDR3 covers 14 residues. The V and J ends lost 5 bases and 0 bases respectively, with 9 bases between them. The germline CDR1 and CDR2 sequences are LGHDT and YNNKEL (reference sequence). CDR3: CASSSGHSTDTQYF. In nucleotides, the CDR3 is TGTGCCAGCAGCTCGGGACACAGCACAGATACGCAGTATTTT.

This clonotype was observed once. The chain recombines TRBV5-5 with TRBJ2-5, with D unclear. V lost 8 bases and J 1 base, leaving 18 bases between the germline ends. This CDR3 region has 15 residues. CDR1 is SGHKS, CDR2 YYEKEE, per germline (reference sequence). The CDR3 bases are TGTGCCAGGGGCCCTGGGTTGGGCAGCCAAGAGACCCAGTACTTC. It codes for CARGPGLGSQETQYF.

In its sample, this clonotype was seen a few times. The chain joins TRBV20-1 to TRBJ2-3; D might be TRBD1 or TRBD2, each matching 7 bases. There are 14 residues in the CDR3. V gave up 4 bases and J gave up 2 bases, with 13 bases separating them. Germline V gene data show CDR1 as DFQATT and CDR2 as SNEGSKA (reference sequence). The CDR3 region is CSATGGTDTDTQYF. CDR3 nucleotide sequence: TGCAGTGCTACCGGGGGGACAGACACAGATACGCAGTATTTT.

CDR3 amino acids: CASSTTAGDYEKLFF. The DNA for the CDR3 is TGTGCCAGCAGCACAACAGCGGGGGATTACGAAAAACTGTTTTTT. The V call is TRBV11-2, the J call TRBJ1-4; perhaps TRBD1 as D (5 bases). Germline CDR1 and CDR2: SGHAT and FQNNGV. CDR3 length: 15 amino acids. V was trimmed by 5 bases and J by 8 bases, leaving 18 bases between them.

This clonotype was seen a few times. V gene TRBV6-1 combines with J gene TRBJ2-7; tentatively, D is TRBD1 (6 bases). Trimming left V 6 bases short and J 2 bases short, with 14 bases between. CDR3 length equals 14 residues. Germline V gene lookup returns CDR1 MNHNS and CDR2 SASEGT. This CDR3 reads CASRRQGTTYEQYF. The CDR3 DNA sequence: TGTGCCAGCAGACGGCAGGGGACCACCTACGAGCAGTACTTC.

In its sample, this clonotype was seen a few times. The chain carries TRBV19 and TRBJ1-2; TRBD1 matches 8 bases. The CDR3 loop spans 13 amino acids. The germline V gene has CDR1 LNHDA and CDR2 SQIVND (reference sequence). After removal of 7 bases from V and 5 bases from J, the junction contained 6 bases not matched to a gene. CDR3 sequence reads: CASKGQGWYGYTF. CDR3 nucleotides: TGTGCCAGTAAAGGACAGGGTTGGTATGGCTACACCTTC.

This clonotype appeared many times. The V and J genes are TRBV12-5 and TRBJ2-6; unclear D gene. The CDR3 has 15 residues. Trimming shortened V by 0 bases and J by 8 bases, and 11 bases separated the two germline ends. Germline assignment: CDR1 LGHNT and CDR2 FRNRAP. CDR3 in DNA: TGTGCTAGTGGTTTGGTAATCGGGCAGACCAACGTCCTGACTTTC. Translated: CASGLVIGQTNVLTF.

This clonotype was counted only a few times. V gene TRBV5-8 combines with J gene TRBJ2-3, with a tentative D call TRBD2 (6 bases). Trimming left V 4 bases short and J 1 base short, with 19 bases between. The CDR3 runs to 17 residues. CDR1 and CDR2 (germline): SGHTS, YDEGEE. The CDR3 sequence is CASSDGRRGWGTDTQYF. In DNA, the CDR3 is TGTGCCAGCAGCGACGGACGACGGGGGTGGGGCACAGATACGCAGTATTTT.

This clonotype was seen only a few times. This chain links TRBV12-3 or TRBV12-4 with TRBJ2-7; 11 bases align to TRBD2. V lost 4 bases to trimming and J lost 2 bases; unmatched junction nucleotides: 13. The CDR3 is 18 amino acids. The DNA of the CDR3 is TGTGCCAGCAGTTCCCCTCCCCACTATAGCGGGGGGGCCTACGAGCAGTACTTC. Residues: CASSSPPHYSGGAYEQYF.

The CDR3 region has the DNA TGCGCCAGCAGCCCGGGAACCCCCGGCAACGAAAAACTGTTTTTT. Protein: CASSPGTPGNEKLFF. This chain uses TRBV5-1 with TRBJ1-4; D gene uncertain. Trimming pared 4 bases from V and 8 bases from J, leaving 18 bases between. The CDR3 is 15 residues long. CDR1 and CDR2 from the germline V gene are SGHRS and YFSETQ.

In this sample, this clonotype turned up a few times. The chain couples TRBV5-6 to TRBJ2-1; maybe TRBD2 (6 bases). The CDR3 is 12 amino acids. The germline CDR1 and CDR2 sequences are SGHDT and YYEEEE. V was pared by 4 bases and J by 10 bases, with 12 bases between. In DNA, the CDR3 is TGTGCCAGCAGCACGAATAGCGGAGAGCAGTTCTTC. This translates into CASSTNSGEQFF.

As for this clonotype: One end of the junction fails to match germline, which may point to a read error. The J gene is TRBJ2-7, the V gene TRBV3-1; D is possibly TRBD1 (6 bases). The CDR3 is 17 amino acids. Germline V gene data show CDR1 as LGHDT and CDR2 as YNNKEL (reference sequence). DNA of the CDR3: TGTGCCAGCTGCCAAACCGGTGGGGCAGGGGCAGCCTACGAGCAGTACTTC. Amino acid sequence: CASCQTGGAGAAYEQYF.

This clonotype was detected ten times or more. The chain joins TRBV2 to TRBJ1-5; 7 nucleotides line up with TRBD1. Trimming cost V 5 bases and J 2 bases; bases outside gene matches: 6. This CDR3 is 15 amino acids long. CDR1 and CDR2 (germline): SNHLY, FYNNEI. The CDR3 DNA follows: TGTGCCAGCAGTAGGGGGCAAGCTGGCAATCAGCCCCAGCATTTT. Protein sequence: CASSRGQAGNQPQHF. The full variable domain, its missing parts supplied by reference TRBV2 and TRBJ1-5, is EPEVTQTPSHQVTQMGQEVILRCVPISNHLYFYWYRQILGQKVEFLVSFYNNEISEKSEIFDDQFSVERPDGSNFTLKIRSTKLEDSAMYFCASSRGQAGNQPQHFGDGTRLSIL.

This clonotype was observed at least ten times. The gene calls are TRBV20-1 and TRBJ1-1; 8 nucleotides line up with TRBD1. The ends lost 1 base at V and 3 bases at J; junction bases unmatched: 10. Germline values: CDR1 DFQATT, CDR2 SNEGSKA (reference sequence). The CDR3 has 16 residues. CDR3 protein: CSARVPRTGRDTEAFF. The CDR3 nucleotides are TGCAGTGCTAGAGTTCCTCGGACAGGGAGGGACACTGAAGCTTTCTTT.

The V gene is TRBV7-8, the J gene TRBJ2-5; 10 nucleotides align to TRBD2. The CDR3 spans 18 residues. Germline assignment: CDR1 SGHVS and CDR2 FQNEAQ. V was pared by 1 base and J by 5 bases, with 13 bases of the junction left unmatched. CDR3 amino acids: CASSLVVSSGGARETQYF. The CDR3 nucleotides read TGTGCCAGCAGCTTAGTGGTATCTAGCGGGGGTGCCAGGGAGACCCAGTACTTC.

This clonotype was detected a few times. The chain is built from TRBV19 and TRBJ1-5, with TRBD1 matching 9 bases. CDR1 LNHDA and CDR2 SQIVND come from the germline V gene (reference sequence). Trimming at V came to 3 bases and at J to 4 bases, leaving 4 bases not matched to a gene. CDR3 length: 15 amino acids. The DNA of the CDR3 is TGTGCCAGTAGTATCCCCGGACAGGGGAATCAGCCCCAGCATTTT. Its protein is CASSIPGQGNQPQHF.